Below, 26 T cell receptor beta chains from the same sample are listed, as sequenced in a study of shared clonotypes between healthy human individuals. Produced via immunoSEQ multiplex PCR; TCRdb's table is partial and in-frame only. The sample has roughly 2,300,000 clones, 80% to 95% seen once. What was sequenced was naive CD4+ T cells from PBMCs. Sample subset: CD45RA+ positively selected. These receptor sequences come from a man aged 18-30 years in good health. Some clones in this sample may be carry-over from other donors' samples.

This clone appeared a single time. V gene TRBV28 combines with J gene TRBJ2-7, with 11 positions matching TRBD2. The V gene end was trimmed by 8 bases and the J gene end by 7 bases; junction bases not matched to a gene: 7. Germline V lookup: CDR1 MDHEN, CDR2 SYDVKM. CDR3 length equals 13 residues. The CDR3 nucleotides read TGTGCCAGCGGACTAGCGGGTGAAAGGGAGCAGTACTTC. It encodes CASGLAGEREQYF.

V is TRBV4-2 and J is TRBJ2-7; TRBD1 aligns across 9 bases. The ends lost 2 bases at V and 4 bases at J; junction bases unmatched: 6. This CDR3 region has 15 residues. The germline V gene has CDR1 LGHNA and CDR2 YNFKEQ. CDR3 protein: CASSQTQGADYEQYF. The CDR3 DNA is TGTGCCAGCAGCCAAACACAGGGGGCGGATTACGAGCAGTACTTC.

The gene calls are TRBV28 and TRBJ2-4; the D is unclear. Per germline, CDR1 MDHEN and CDR2 SYDVKM. Between the trimmed V and J ends, which lost 2 bases and 0 bases, there was a span of 5 bases. The CDR3 loop spans 14 amino acids. CDR3 residues: CASSLNLAKNIQYF. As DNA, the CDR3 is TGTGCCAGCAGTTTAAACCTAGCCAAAAACATTCAGTACTTC.

This clone was recorded a few times. CDR3 nucleotide sequence: TGCGCCAGCAGCTTGGAGGGGCCCGAGCAGTACTTC. Protein sequence: CASSLEGPEQYF. The V and J genes are TRBV5-1 and TRBJ2-7, with D possibly matching TRBD1 (5 bases). V gave up 0 bases and J gave up 6 bases, with 7 bases separating them. The CDR3 runs to 12 residues. CDR1 is SGHRS and CDR2 is YFSETQ in the germline V gene.

This chain uses TRBV5-8 with TRBJ2-3; 7 bases align to TRBD1. Germline V gives CDR1 SGHTS, CDR2 YDEGEE. After removal of 1 base from V and 2 bases from J, the junction contained 10 bases not matched to a gene. There are 17 residues in the CDR3. The DNA of the CDR3 is TGTGCCAGCAGCTTGACAAACAGGGGTCGTGTCACAGATACGCAGTATTTT. It codes for CASSLTNRGRVTDTQYF.

This sequence joins TRBV7-2 and TRBJ2-2; 8 bases map to TRBD2. CDR3 size: 17 residues. The germline V gene has CDR1 SGHTA and CDR2 FQGNSA. Trimming cost V 5 bases and J 2 bases; bases outside gene matches: 10. The CDR3 DNA is TGTGCCAGCAGCAAGCGGGGGCTAGCGGACAACACCGGGGAGCTGTTTTTT. It translates to CASSKRGLADNTGELFF.

The chain is built from TRBV7-2 and TRBJ2-7, with D perhaps matching TRBD2 (6 bases). This CDR3 region has 14 residues. V was pared by 6 bases and J by 2 bases, with 14 bases between. Germline-derived CDR1 and CDR2 are SGHTA and FQGNSA. The CDR3 reads CASSSGLAPYEQYF. The CDR3 DNA sequence: TGTGCCAGCAGTTCGGGACTGGCGCCCTACGAGCAGTACTTC.

This chain connects TRBV28 to TRBJ1-1, with D maybe TRBD1 (5 bases). V lost 3 bases and J 2 bases, leaving 10 bases between the germline ends. The CDR3 extends over 14 amino acids. Per germline, CDR1 MDHEN and CDR2 SYDVKM. CDR3 coding DNA: TGTGCCAGCAGTTTCCGGGGGGGAAACACTGAAGCTTTCTTT. This codes for CASSFRGGNTEAFF.

This chain uses TRBV5-6 with TRBJ2-1, with D possibly matching TRBD2 (6 bases). This CDR3 is 13 amino acids long. V shed 4 bases and J shed 7 bases, with 12 bases lying between them. CDR1 is SGHDT, CDR2 YYEEEE, per germline. The CDR3 loop is CASSRRGGNEQFF. CDR3 sequence (DNA): TGTGCCAGCAGCCGACGTGGGGGGAATGAGCAGTTCTTC.

This clone appeared a single time. Other DNA sequences in this sample translate to the same CDR3. The chain carries TRBV5-4 and TRBJ1-5, with no clear D. CDR1 and CDR2 (germline): SGHNT, YYREEE (reference sequence). Trimming left V 0 bases short and J 0 bases short, with 7 bases between. CDR3 length: 15 amino acids. The CDR3 sequence: CASSLDPDSNQPQHF. The CDR3 DNA is TGTGCCAGCAGCTTGGATCCGGATAGCAATCAGCCCCAGCATTTT.

The V gene is TRBV19, the J gene TRBJ1-2; maybe TRBD1 (6 bases). CDR1 is LNHDA, CDR2 SQIVND, per germline (reference sequence). Trimming removed 5 bases at V and 7 bases at J, with 17 bases between. There are 14 residues in the CDR3. DNA for the CDR3: TGTGCCAGTAGTCCCATGGTCAGGGGTAGTGGCTACACCTTC. It encodes CASSPMVRGSGYTF.

Comment on this clone: Other DNA sequences in this specimen translate into the identical CDR3. The chain has TRBV5-1 and TRBJ2-5; TRBD2 is a possible D gene (5 bases). The V end was cut by 0 bases, the J end by 5 bases, with 11 bases between. CDR3 length equals 14 residues. CDR1 and CDR2 (germline): SGHRS, YFSETQ. The CDR3 loop is CASSLVVGGETQYF. CDR3 sequence (DNA): TGCGCCAGCAGCTTGGTTGTGGGCGGGGAGACCCAGTACTTC.

This clone was detected only once. The V gene is TRBV19, the J gene TRBJ1-2; D uncertain. This CDR3 is 12 amino acids long. Germline CDR1 reads LNHDA; CDR2 reads SQIVND (reference sequence). The V end was cut by 4 bases, the J end by 1 base, with 4 bases between. CDR3 loop: CASSKLNYGYTF. The CDR3 bases are TGTGCCAGTAGTAAGCTTAACTATGGCTACACCTTC.

This sequence joins TRBV28 and TRBJ2-1, with 7 bases that match TRBD1. V lost 6 bases to trimming and J lost 7 bases; unmatched junction nucleotides: 9. This CDR3 has 14 residues. Germline lookup yields CDR1 MDHEN and CDR2 SYDVKM. The CDR3 sequence: CASRTTGSGNEQFF. The CDR3 DNA reads TGTGCCAGCAGGACGACAGGGAGTGGTAATGAGCAGTTCTTC.

The J gene is TRBJ2-2, the V gene TRBV6-6, with 9 bases lining up with TRBD1. The V gene's germline CDR1 is MNHNY and CDR2 SVGAGI (reference sequence). J gave up 3 bases and V 4 bases, and 3 bases lay outside the gene matches. The CDR3 has 15 residues. DNA of the CDR3: TGTGCCAGCAGTTCTCGACAGGGGGACACCGGGGAGCTGTTTTTT. Its translation is CASSSRQGDTGELFF.

This chain links TRBV11-2 with TRBJ1-1, with TRBD1 as a possible D gene (6 bases). Per the germline V gene, CDR1 is SGHAT and CDR2 is FQNNGV. The CDR3 has 14 amino acids. Trimming removed 3 bases from V and 1 base from J, with 9 bases in between. The CDR3 protein is CASSFGQTNTEAFF. DNA for the CDR3: TGTGCCAGCAGCTTTGGACAGACGAACACTGAAGCTTTCTTT.

This rearrangement joins TRBV5-6 to TRBJ1-2, with D tentatively TRBD1 (5 bases). There are 12 residues in the CDR3. Germline lookup yields CDR1 SGHDT and CDR2 YYEEEE. Between the trimmed V and J ends, which lost 4 bases and 8 bases, there was a span of 12 bases. DNA of the CDR3: TGTGCCAGCAGCCCACGGGGGGACGGCTACACCTTC. It encodes CASSPRGDGYTF.

This clone was picked up one time. The rearrangement links TRBV6-5 to TRBJ1-1; no clear D gene. Germline CDR1 and CDR2: MNHEY and SVGAGI. The germline V and J ends were trimmed by 6 bases and 3 bases, with 11 bases remaining between them. The CDR3 sequence is 13 residues long. For the CDR3, the DNA is TGTGCCAGCAGCCTCGGACCGTACACTGAAGCTTTCTTT. It specifies CASSLGPYTEAFF.

The chain couples TRBV11-2 to TRBJ2-1, with 12 bases matching TRBD2. This CDR3 spans 16 amino acids. The V and J ends lost 5 bases and 10 bases, in that order; junction bases with no gene match: 12. Per germline, CDR1 SGHAT and CDR2 FQNNGV. Here the CDR3 DNA reads TGTGCCAGCAGCACCCAGGACAGGACTAGCGGGACCGAGCAGTTCTTC. Its protein is CASSTQDRTSGTEQFF.

The gene calls are TRBV28 and TRBJ2-2; 9 positions match TRBD2. In germline, CDR1 is MDHEN, CDR2 SYDVKM. Unmatched junction bases numbered 11, after V lost 4 bases and J lost 8 bases. The CDR3 runs 16 residues. In DNA, the CDR3 is TGTGCCAGCAGTTCCTGGGGACTAGCCGATTCAGGGGAGCTGTTTTTT. Translating it yields CASSSWGLADSGELFF.

V gene TRBV29-1 combines with J gene TRBJ2-2; the D gene could be TRBD1 or TRBD2 (5 bases each). Trimming removed 6 bases from V and 5 bases from J, with 16 bases in between. CDR1 and CDR2 from the germline V gene are SQVTM and ANQGSEA. This CDR3 is 14 amino acids long. CDR3 in amino acids: CSVRGARGTGELFF. For the CDR3, the DNA is TGCAGCGTCCGAGGGGCCAGAGGGACCGGGGAGCTGTTTTTT.

The chain combines TRBV27 with TRBJ1-2; the D gene is possibly TRBD1 (6 bases). The germline V gene encodes CDR1 MNHEY and CDR2 SMNVEV (reference sequence). The V gene lost 6 bases and the J gene lost 7 bases, with 18 bases spanning the gap. CDR3 length: 14 amino acids. CDR3 sequence reads: CASSPRTGGGGYTF. The CDR3, as DNA: TGTGCCAGCAGCCCAAGGACGGGGGGCGGTGGCTACACCTTC.

The chain joins TRBV4-1 to TRBJ2-1, with D possibly matching TRBD2 (5 bases). V was clipped by 1 base and J by 5 bases, with 9 bases between them. The CDR3 spans 14 residues. The germline gives CDR1 MGHRA, CDR2 YSYEKL. CDR3 residues: CASSQVGSDNEQFF. The CDR3 nucleotides are TGCGCCAGCAGCCAAGTCGGTAGCGACAATGAGCAGTTCTTC.

The chain couples TRBV5-1 to TRBJ2-5; 14 bases align to TRBD2. The CDR3 extends over 17 amino acids. Germline-derived CDR1 and CDR2 are SGHRS and YFSETQ. Trimming at V came to 4 bases and at J to 4 bases, leaving 9 bases not matched to a gene. This CDR3 reads CASSPGLAGVVTETQYF. CDR3 DNA sequence: TGCGCCAGCAGCCCGGGACTAGCGGGAGTGGTTACAGAGACCCAGTACTTC.

The chain links TRBV11-1 to TRBJ2-1, with 7 bases lining up with TRBD2. This CDR3 has 16 amino acids. Losses at the gene ends were 4 bases for V and 1 base for J; bases not matched to a gene: 7. Germline CDR1 reads SGHAT; CDR2 reads FQDESV (reference sequence). The CDR3 bases are TGTGCCAGCAGCTCGCCGGGGGGATGGTCCTACAATGAGCAGTTCTTC. Protein product: CASSSPGGWSYNEQFF.

CDR3 bases: TGTGCCAGCAGATCATGGACAGGGCATGAGGGTGAGCAGTTCTTC. It is translated as CASRSWTGHEGEQFF. V gene TRBV27 combines with J gene TRBJ2-1; 8 nucleotides match TRBD1. The CDR3 contains 15 residues. CDR1 is MNHEY, CDR2 SMNVEV, per germline (reference sequence). Unmatched junction bases numbered 13, after V lost 6 bases and J lost 9 bases.